Below, 5 T cell receptor beta chains from the same sample are listed, as sequenced in a study of blood T cell repertoires in COVID-19. Produced via immunoSEQ multiplex PCR; TCRdb's table is partial and in-frame only. The sample yields some 250,000 clones, 86% seen once. Sequences were obtained from peripheral blood. All receptors come from a man aged 55 to 70 with acute or convalescent COVID-19.

This chain uses TRBV9 with TRBJ1-3, with D tentatively TRBD1 (5 bases). The CDR3 loop spans 14 amino acids. CDR1 SGDLS and CDR2 YYNGEE come from the germline V gene. The V end was cut by 3 bases, the J end by 6 bases, with 13 bases between. The CDR3 is CASSGYQGTNTIYF. CDR3 nucleotides: TGTGCCAGCAGCGGATATCAGGGAACAAACACCATATATTTT.

The rearrangement links TRBV12-3 or TRBV12-4 to TRBJ2-5; TRBD2 is a possible D gene (5 bases). Trimming took off 8 bases at V and 0 bases at J, with 7 bases between the two ends. The length of the CDR3 is 12 residues. The CDR3 spells CASGGYQETQYF. The CDR3 DNA sequence: TGTGCCAGCGGCGGGTACCAAGAGACCCAGTACTTC.

This chain uses TRBV27 with TRBJ1-5; perhaps TRBD1 as D (5 bases). Germline V gives CDR1 MNHEY, CDR2 SMNVEV (reference sequence). This CDR3 has 13 residues. V dropped 3 bases and J dropped 4 bases, with 7 bases sitting between them. The CDR3 sequence is CASSLTDNQPQHF. CDR3 DNA: TGTGCCAGCAGTTTGACAGATAATCAGCCCCAGCATTTT.

The rearrangement joins TRBV4-2 to TRBJ2-7, with a weak D call TRBD1 (6 bases). This CDR3 contains 15 residues. Germline V gene sequence: CDR1 LGHNA, CDR2 YNFKEQ. Trimming took 0 bases from V and 5 from J, leaving 14 bases between them. CDR3 sequence reads: CASSQERDTVHEQYF. The DNA of the CDR3 is TGTGCCAGCAGCCAAGAACGGGACACAGTTCACGAGCAGTACTTC.

The chain links TRBV5-4 to TRBJ2-1; 7 bases line up with TRBD2. This CDR3 has 12 amino acids. V gave up 0 bases and J gave up 13 bases; unmatched junction bases: 4. In germline, CDR1 is SGHNT, CDR2 YYREEE (reference sequence). The CDR3 DNA follows: TGTGCCAGCAGCTTGGGCGGGAGTGCTCAGTTCTTC. It codes for CASSLGGSAQFF.